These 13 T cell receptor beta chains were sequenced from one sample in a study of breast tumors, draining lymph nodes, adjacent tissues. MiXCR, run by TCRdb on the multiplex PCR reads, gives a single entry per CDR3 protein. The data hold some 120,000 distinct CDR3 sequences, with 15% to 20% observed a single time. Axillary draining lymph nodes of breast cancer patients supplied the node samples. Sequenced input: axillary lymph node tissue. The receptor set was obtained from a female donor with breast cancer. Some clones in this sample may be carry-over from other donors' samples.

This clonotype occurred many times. The CDR3 loop reads CASRHQGGTGELFF. The CDR3 bases are TGTGCCAGCAGGCACCAGGGGGGCACCGGGGAGCTGTTTTTT. The genes are TRBV5-4 and TRBJ2-2; tentative D call: TRBD1 (7 bases). The V gene lost 5 bases and the J gene lost 4 bases, with 12 bases spanning the gap. The CDR3 extends over 14 amino acids. CDR1 SGHNT and CDR2 YYREEE come from the germline V gene (reference sequence).

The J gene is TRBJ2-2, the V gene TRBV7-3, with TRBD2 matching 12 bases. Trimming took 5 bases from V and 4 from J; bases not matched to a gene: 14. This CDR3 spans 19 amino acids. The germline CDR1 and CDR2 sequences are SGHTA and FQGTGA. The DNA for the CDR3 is TGTGCCAGCAGCCCAAGGAGACTAGCGGGGGAAAGGGGCACCGGGGAGCTGTTTTTT. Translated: CASSPRRLAGERGTGELFF.

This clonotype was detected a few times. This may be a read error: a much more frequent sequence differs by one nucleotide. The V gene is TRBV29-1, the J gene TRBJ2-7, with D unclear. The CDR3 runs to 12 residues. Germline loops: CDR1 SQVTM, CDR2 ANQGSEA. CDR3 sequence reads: CSVINDTYEQCF. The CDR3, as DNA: TGCAGCGTTATTAATGACACCTACGAGCAGTGCTTC.

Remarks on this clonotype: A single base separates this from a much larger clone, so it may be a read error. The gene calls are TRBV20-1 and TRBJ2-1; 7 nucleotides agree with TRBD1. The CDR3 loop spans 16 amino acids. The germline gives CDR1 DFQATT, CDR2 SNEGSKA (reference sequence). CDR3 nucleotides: TGCAGTGCTGGAGAAGGGTTGGCAGGGGGTCTAAATGAGCAGTTCTTC. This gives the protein CSAGEGLAGGLNEQFF.

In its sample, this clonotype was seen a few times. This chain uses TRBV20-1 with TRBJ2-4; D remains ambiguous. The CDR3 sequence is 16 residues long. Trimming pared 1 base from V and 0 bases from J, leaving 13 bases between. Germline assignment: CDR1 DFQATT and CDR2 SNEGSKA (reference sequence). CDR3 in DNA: TGCAGTGCTAGAGCGACACAAGATTTAGCCAAAAACATTCAGTACTTC. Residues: CSARATQDLAKNIQYF.

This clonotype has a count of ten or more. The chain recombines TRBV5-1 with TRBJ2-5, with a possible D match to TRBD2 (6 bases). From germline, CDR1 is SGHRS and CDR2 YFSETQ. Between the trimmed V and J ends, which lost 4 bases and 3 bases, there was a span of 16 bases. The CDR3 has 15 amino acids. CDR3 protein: CASSTRRLGEETQYF. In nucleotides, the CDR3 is TGCGCCAGCAGCACCCGACGACTAGGAGAAGAGACCCAGTACTTC.

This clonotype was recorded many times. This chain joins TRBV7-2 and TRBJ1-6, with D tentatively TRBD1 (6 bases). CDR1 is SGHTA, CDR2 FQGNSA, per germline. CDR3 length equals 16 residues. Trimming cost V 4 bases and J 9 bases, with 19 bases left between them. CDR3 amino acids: CASSYWDTSFSSPLHF. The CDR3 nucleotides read TGTGCCAGCAGCTACTGGGACACCTCTTTTAGTTCACCCCTCCACTTT.

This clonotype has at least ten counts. CDR3 nucleotide sequence: TGTGCCACCAGCAGACCTCAACTGGGGGCAAACTATGGCTACACCTTC. Translated: CATSRPQLGANYGYTF. The genes are TRBV15 and TRBJ1-2, with D maybe TRBD1 (6 bases). V lost 2 bases, J lost 2 bases, and 15 bases lay in between. From germline, CDR1 is LNHNV and CDR2 YYDKDF (reference sequence). CDR3 size: 16 residues.

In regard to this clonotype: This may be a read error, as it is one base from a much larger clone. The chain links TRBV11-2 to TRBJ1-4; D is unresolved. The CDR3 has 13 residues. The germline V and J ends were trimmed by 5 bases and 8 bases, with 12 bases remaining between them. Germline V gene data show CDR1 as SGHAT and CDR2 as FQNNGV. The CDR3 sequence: CASSGTVGEKLFF. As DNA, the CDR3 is TGTGCCAGCAGCGGCACGGTGGGCGAAAAACTGTTTTTT.

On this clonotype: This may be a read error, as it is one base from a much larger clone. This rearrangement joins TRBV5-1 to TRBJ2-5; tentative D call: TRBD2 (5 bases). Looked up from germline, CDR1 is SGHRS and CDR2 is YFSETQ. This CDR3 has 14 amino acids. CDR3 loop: CASSSYGEQETRYF. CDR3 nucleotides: TGCGCCAGCAGCTCTTACGGGGAACAAGAGACCCGGTACTTC. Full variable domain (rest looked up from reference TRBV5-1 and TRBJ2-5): KAGVTQTPRYLIKTRGQQVTLSCSPISGHRSVSWYQQTPGQGLQFLFEYFSETQRNKGNFPGRFSGRQFSNSRSEMNVSTLELGDSALYLCASSSYGEQETRYFGPGTRLLVL.

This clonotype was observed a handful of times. CDR3 in amino acids: CASSQGGGGGYTF. Written as DNA, the CDR3 is TGTGCCAGCAGCCAAGGAGGAGGGGGGGGCTACACCTTC. The chain links TRBV3-1 to TRBJ1-2; weak D call: TRBD1 (6 bases). Germline values: CDR1 LGHDT, CDR2 YNNKEL (reference sequence). The CDR3 is 13 amino acids. V lost 1 base to trimming and J lost 8 bases, with 11 bases between them.

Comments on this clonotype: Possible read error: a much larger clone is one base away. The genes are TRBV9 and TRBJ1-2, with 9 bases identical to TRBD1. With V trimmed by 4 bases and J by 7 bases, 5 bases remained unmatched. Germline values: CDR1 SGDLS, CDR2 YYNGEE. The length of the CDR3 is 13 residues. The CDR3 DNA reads TGTGCCAGCAGCCAGGGACAGGGCTGTGGCTACACCTTC. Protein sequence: CASSQGQGCGYTF.

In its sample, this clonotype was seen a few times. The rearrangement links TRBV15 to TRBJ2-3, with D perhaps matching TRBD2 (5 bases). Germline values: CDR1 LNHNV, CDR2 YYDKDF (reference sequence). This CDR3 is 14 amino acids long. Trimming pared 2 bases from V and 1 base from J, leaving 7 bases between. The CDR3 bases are TGTGCCACCAGCAGACGTAGCGGCACAGATACGCAGTATTTT. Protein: CATSRRSGTDTQYF.